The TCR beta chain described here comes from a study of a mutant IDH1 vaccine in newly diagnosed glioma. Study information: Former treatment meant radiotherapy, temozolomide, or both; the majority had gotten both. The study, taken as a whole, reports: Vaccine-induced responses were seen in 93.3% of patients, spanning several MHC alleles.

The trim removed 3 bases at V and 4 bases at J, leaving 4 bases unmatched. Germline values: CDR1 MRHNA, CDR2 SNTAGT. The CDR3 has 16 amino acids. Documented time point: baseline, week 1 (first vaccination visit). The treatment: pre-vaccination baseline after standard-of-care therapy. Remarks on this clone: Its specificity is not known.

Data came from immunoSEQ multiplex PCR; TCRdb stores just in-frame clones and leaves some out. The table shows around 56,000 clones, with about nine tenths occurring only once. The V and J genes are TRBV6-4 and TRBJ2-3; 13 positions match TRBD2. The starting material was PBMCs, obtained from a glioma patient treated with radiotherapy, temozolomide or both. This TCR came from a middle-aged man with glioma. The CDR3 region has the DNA TGTGCCAGCAGTGAAGAAACTAGCGGGGGGGCAGATACGCAGTATTTT. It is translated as CASSEETSGGADTQYF.